Listed below are T cell receptor beta chains from one sample, sequenced in a study of T-cell reconstitution after alpha-beta-depleted transplantation in children. MiXCR, run by TCRdb on the PCR reads, gives a single entry per CDR3 protein. Here the sample spans around 800,000 distinct CDR3 sequences, 15% to 20% being singletons. The sample in question was PBMCs, mostly from graft donor cells, obtained 360 days after TCRalphabeta/CD19-depleted stem cell transplant. The receptors shown here come from a male patient aged 5 to 17 who had a stem cell transplant for acute lymphoblastic leukemia, so the T cells may come from the graft donor. CDR3s include the opening cysteine and the closing phenylalanine or tryptophan. Fields, in order: J gene, D gene, clone size, V gene, CDR3 protein, CDR3 DNA. D genes are given only for firm matches. Rows may omit the clone size; those that give it use once, few, many or a size class.

J gene: TRBJ2-1
D gene: TRBD2
clone size: -
V gene: TRBV5-1
CDR3 protein: CASSLGEERGLQQFF
CDR3 DNA: TGCGCCAGCAGCTTGGGCGAGGAGCGGGGCTTGCAGCAGTTCTTC

J gene: TRBJ2-1
D gene: -
clone size: -
V gene: TRBV7-3
CDR3 protein: CASGVLAPQYRYNEQFF
CDR3 DNA: TGTGCCAGCGGGGTCCTAGCGCCCCAGTACCGGTACAATGAGCAGTTCTTC

J gene: TRBJ1-2
D gene: TRBD1
clone size: many
V gene: TRBV7-3
CDR3 protein: CASSLGPGGIYGYTF
CDR3 DNA: TGTGCCAGCAGCTTAGGACCAGGGGGTATCTATGGCTACACCTTC

J gene: TRBJ2-7
D gene: TRBD2
clone size: few
V gene: TRBV27
CDR3 protein: CASSPLTSGTDEQYF
CDR3 DNA: TGTGCCAGCAGTCCGCTGACTAGCGGGACAGACGAGCAGTACTTC

J gene: TRBJ2-1
D gene: TRBD2
clone size: once
V gene: TRBV4-1
CDR3 protein: CASSQAPRELAGVYEQFF
CDR3 DNA: TGCGCCAGCAGCCAAGCCCCCCGTGAACTAGCGGGAGTCTATGAGCAGTTCTTC

J gene: TRBJ2-1
D gene: TRBD2
clone size: few
V gene: TRBV20-1
CDR3 protein: CSARGRPGLAGASSYNEQFF
CDR3 DNA: TGCAGTGCTAGAGGAAGACCGGGACTAGCGGGTGCTAGCTCCTACAATGAGCAGTTCTTC

J gene: TRBJ2-7
D gene: -
clone size: few
V gene: TRBV19
CDR3 protein: CASSPQGTLYEQYF
CDR3 DNA: TGTGCCAGTAGTCCACAGGGAACCCTCTACGAGCAGTACTTC

J gene: TRBJ2-7
D gene: -
clone size: -
V gene: TRBV27
CDR3 protein: CASSLSLNRVTSVYF
CDR3 DNA: TGTGCCAGCAGTTTATCCCTAAACCGTGTGACGTCTGTGTACTTC

J gene: TRBJ2-7
D gene: TRBD1
clone size: few
V gene: TRBV7-9
CDR3 protein: CASSSTGGMDEQYF
CDR3 DNA: TGTGCCAGCAGCTCAACAGGGGGGATGGACGAGCAGTACTTC

J gene: TRBJ2-2
D gene: -
clone size: -
V gene: TRBV5-1
CDR3 protein: CASSLAVATPANTGELFF
CDR3 DNA: TGCGCCAGCAGCTTGGCGGTCGCAACTCCCGCGAACACCGGGGAGCTGTTTTTT

J gene: TRBJ1-2
D gene: TRBD1
clone size: few
V gene: TRBV12-3/TRBV12-4
CDR3 protein: CASSDPRTGRYGYTF
CDR3 DNA: TGTGCCAGCAGCGACCCACGGACAGGGAGATATGGCTACACCTTC

J gene: TRBJ2-1
D gene: TRBD1
clone size: few
V gene: TRBV4-1
CDR3 protein: CASSQNPTGSSYNEQFF
CDR3 DNA: TGCGCCAGCAGCCAAAACCCGACAGGGAGCTCCTACAATGAGCAGTTCTTC

J gene: TRBJ1-1
D gene: -
clone size: few
V gene: TRBV29-1
CDR3 protein: CSVEEGGIYTEAFF
CDR3 DNA: TGCAGCGTTGAAGAGGGGGGAATCTACACTGAAGCTTTCTTT

J gene: TRBJ2-1
D gene: -
clone size: many
V gene: TRBV5-1
CDR3 protein: CASSLEGQGRNEQFF
CDR3 DNA: TGCGCCAGCAGCTTGGAAGGGCAAGGGAGGAATGAGCAGTTCTTC

J gene: TRBJ2-7
D gene: -
clone size: -
V gene: TRBV10-3
CDR3 protein: CAISESGELSYEQYF
CDR3 DNA: TGTGCCATCAGTGAGTCGGGGGAGTTGAGTTACGAGCAGTACTTC

J gene: TRBJ2-3
D gene: -
clone size: few
V gene: TRBV13
CDR3 protein: CASSLESGKGTDTQYF
CDR3 DNA: TGTGCCAGCAGCTTGGAATCGGGAAAAGGCACAGATACGCAGTATTTT

J gene: TRBJ1-1
D gene: TRBD1
clone size: -
V gene: TRBV18
CDR3 protein: CASTPQGANTEAFF
CDR3 DNA: TGTGCCAGCACCCCACAGGGGGCGAACACTGAAGCTTTCTTT

J gene: TRBJ2-4
D gene: TRBD2
clone size: -
V gene: TRBV10-3
CDR3 protein: CAIGENAGLANIQYF
CDR3 DNA: TGTGCCATCGGAGAGAATGCGGGACTAGCAAACATTCAGTACTTC

J gene: TRBJ2-7
D gene: TRBD2
clone size: -
V gene: TRBV29-1
CDR3 protein: CSEPGLADLSYEQYF
CDR3 DNA: TGCAGCGAGCCGGGACTAGCGGATCTCTCCTACGAGCAGTACTTC

J gene: TRBJ2-6
D gene: -
clone size: once
V gene: TRBV11-1
CDR3 protein: CASSLATQAEPYSGANVLTF
CDR3 DNA: TGTGCCAGCAGCTTAGCGACCCAGGCGGAACCGTACTCTGGGGCCAACGTCCTGACTTTC

J gene: TRBJ1-6
D gene: TRBD1
clone size: -
V gene: TRBV27
CDR3 protein: CASSYYGQVNSPLHF
CDR3 DNA: TGTGCCAGCAGTTATTACGGACAGGTTAATTCACCCCTCCACTTT

J gene: TRBJ2-7
D gene: -
clone size: few
V gene: TRBV4-1
CDR3 protein: CASSQILAVSIPYEQYF
CDR3 DNA: TGCGCCAGCAGCCAAATTTTGGCGGTTTCGATCCCCTACGAGCAGTACTTC

J gene: TRBJ1-2
D gene: -
clone size: -
V gene: TRBV10-3
CDR3 protein: CAISLSQFDGYTF
CDR3 DNA: TGTGCCATCAGCCTCAGTCAGTTTGATGGCTACACCTTC

J gene: TRBJ1-1
D gene: -
clone size: -
V gene: TRBV11-2
CDR3 protein: CASSLPKLGVTEAFF
CDR3 DNA: TGTGCCAGCAGCTTGCCGAAGCTCGGGGTCACTGAAGCTTTCTTT

J gene: TRBJ2-7
D gene: -
clone size: few
V gene: TRBV18
CDR3 protein: CASSLRTVRDYEQYF
CDR3 DNA: TGTGCCAGCTCACTGCGGACAGTTCGAGACTACGAGCAGTACTTC